This T cell receptor (beta chain) was sequenced in a study of blood T cells in healthy people across ages. A word on this clonotype: The antigen is not known.

Whole-study results and caveats: Diversity figures derived from one million T cells were judged to underestimate the true value.

Healthy Caucasian individuals from Russia aged 6 to 90 were enrolled as donors. Each sample yielded at least 6 million isolated PBMCs. Combining a sample-barcoded 5' primer with a J-beta primer mix, a second PCR ran for about 7 to 11 cycles. TCRdb re-called the 5' RACE reads through MiXCR, storing one row per CDR3 protein. The table records hundreds of thousands of distinct CDR3 sequences, about 54% of them present only once. CDR1 is SGHVS, CDR2 FNYEAQ, per germline. V was trimmed by 1 base and J by 5 bases, leaving 12 bases between them. CDR3 size: 15 residues. The sequence derives from a man between 60 and 75 years old in good health. The chain has TRBV7-6 and TRBJ2-4, with a weak D call TRBD2 (6 bases). Sequencing was done on a sample of blood. CDR3 loop: CASSLGRGGQNIQYF. The CDR3 region has the DNA TGTGCCAGCAGCTTAGGTAGGGGAGGCCAAAACATTCAGTACTTC.